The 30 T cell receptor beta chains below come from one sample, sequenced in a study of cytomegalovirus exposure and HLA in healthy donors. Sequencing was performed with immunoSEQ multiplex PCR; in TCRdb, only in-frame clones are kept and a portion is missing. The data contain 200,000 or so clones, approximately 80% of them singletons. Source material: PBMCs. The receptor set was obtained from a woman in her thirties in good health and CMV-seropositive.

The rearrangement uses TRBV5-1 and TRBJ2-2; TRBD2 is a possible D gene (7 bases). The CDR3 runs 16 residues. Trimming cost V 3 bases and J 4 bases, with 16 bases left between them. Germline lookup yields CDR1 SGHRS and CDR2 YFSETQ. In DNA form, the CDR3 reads TGCGCCAGCAGCTCCTCCCACAGGGAGGGCACCGGGGAGCTGTTTTTT. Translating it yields CASSSSHREGTGELFF.

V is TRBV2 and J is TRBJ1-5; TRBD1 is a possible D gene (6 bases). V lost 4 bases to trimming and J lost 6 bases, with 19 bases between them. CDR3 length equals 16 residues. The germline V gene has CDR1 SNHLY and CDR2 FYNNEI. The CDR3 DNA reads TGTGCCAGCAGTGGAGTCGGGCACAGGGTAAGTCAGCCCCAGCATTTT. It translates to CASSGVGHRVSQPQHF.

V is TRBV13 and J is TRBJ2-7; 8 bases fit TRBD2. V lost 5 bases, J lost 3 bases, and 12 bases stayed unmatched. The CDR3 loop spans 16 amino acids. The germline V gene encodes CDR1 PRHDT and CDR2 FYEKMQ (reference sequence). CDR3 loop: CASSPRLSGRVYEQYF. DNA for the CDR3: TGTGCCAGCAGCCCCCGTTTGAGCGGGAGAGTCTACGAGCAGTACTTC. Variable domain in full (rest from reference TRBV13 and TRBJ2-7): AAGVIQSPRHLIKEKRETATLKCYPIPRHDTVYWYQQGPGQDPQFLISFYEKMQSDKGSIPDRFSAQQFSDYHSELNMSSLELGDSALYFCASSPRLSGRVYEQYFGPGTRLTVT.

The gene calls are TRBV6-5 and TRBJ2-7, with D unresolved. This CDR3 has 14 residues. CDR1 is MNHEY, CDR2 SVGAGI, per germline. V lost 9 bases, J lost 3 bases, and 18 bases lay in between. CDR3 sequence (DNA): TGTGCCAGTTCAGCCAGGCCCCTTTACTACGAGCAGTACTTC. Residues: CASSARPLYYEQYF.

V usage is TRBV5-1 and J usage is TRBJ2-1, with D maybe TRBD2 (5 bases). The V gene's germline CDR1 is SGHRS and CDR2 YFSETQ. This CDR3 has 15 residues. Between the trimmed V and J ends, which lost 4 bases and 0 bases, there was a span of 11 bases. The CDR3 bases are TGCGCCAGCAGCCCGGGGATGAGCTCCTACAATGAGCAGTTCTTC. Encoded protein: CASSPGMSSYNEQFF.

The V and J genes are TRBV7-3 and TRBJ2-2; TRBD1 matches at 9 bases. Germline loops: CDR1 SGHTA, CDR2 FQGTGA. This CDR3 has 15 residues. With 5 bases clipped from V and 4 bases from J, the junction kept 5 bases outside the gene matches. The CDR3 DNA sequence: TGTGCCAGCAGCAAATGGGACAGGGCCACCGGGGAGCTGTTTTTT. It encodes CASSKWDRATGELFF.

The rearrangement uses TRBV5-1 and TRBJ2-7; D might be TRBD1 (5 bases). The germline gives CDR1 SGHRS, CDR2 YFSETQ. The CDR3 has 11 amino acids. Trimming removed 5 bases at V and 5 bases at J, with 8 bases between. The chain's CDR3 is CASRTADEQYF. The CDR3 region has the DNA TGCGCCAGCAGGACAGCCGACGAGCAGTACTTC.

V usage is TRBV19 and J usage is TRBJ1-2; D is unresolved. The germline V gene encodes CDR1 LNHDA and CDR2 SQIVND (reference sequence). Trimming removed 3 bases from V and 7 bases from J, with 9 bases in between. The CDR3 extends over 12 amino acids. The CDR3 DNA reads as TGTGCCAGTAGTATCTCTGAGGGTGGCTACACCTTC. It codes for CASSISEGGYTF.

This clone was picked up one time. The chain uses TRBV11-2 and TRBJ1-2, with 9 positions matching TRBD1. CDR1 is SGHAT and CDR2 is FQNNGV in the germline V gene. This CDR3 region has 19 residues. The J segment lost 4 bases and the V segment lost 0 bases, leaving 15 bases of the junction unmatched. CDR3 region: CASSLDISTGGIGLYGYTF. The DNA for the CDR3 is TGTGCCAGCAGCTTAGACATTTCCACAGGGGGCATCGGCCTCTATGGCTACACCTTC.

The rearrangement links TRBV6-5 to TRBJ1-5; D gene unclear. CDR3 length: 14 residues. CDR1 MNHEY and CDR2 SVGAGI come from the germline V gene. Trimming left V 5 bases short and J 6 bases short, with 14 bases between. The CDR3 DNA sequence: TGTGCCAGCAGTCCCAGCCTAGGAGGTCAGCCCCAGCATTTT. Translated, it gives CASSPSLGGQPQHF.

CDR3 sequence reads: CAWSATVGLSVGGYTF. In DNA, the CDR3 is TGTGCCTGGAGTGCTACCGTCGGACTGTCCGTAGGAGGCTACACCTTC. The rearrangement links TRBV30 to TRBJ1-2, with unresolved D. This CDR3 is built from 16 residues. The germline V gene has CDR1 GTSNPN and CDR2 SVGIG (reference sequence). The germline V and J ends were trimmed by 1 base and 8 bases, with 23 bases remaining between them. Based on the CDR3 plus reference TRBV30 and TRBJ1-2, the full variable domain is SQTIHQWPATLVQPVGSPLSLECTVEGTSNPNLYWYRQAAGRGLQLLFYSVGIGQISSEVPQNLSASRPQDRQFILSSKKLLLSDSGFYLCAWSATVGLSVGGYTFGSGTRLTVV.

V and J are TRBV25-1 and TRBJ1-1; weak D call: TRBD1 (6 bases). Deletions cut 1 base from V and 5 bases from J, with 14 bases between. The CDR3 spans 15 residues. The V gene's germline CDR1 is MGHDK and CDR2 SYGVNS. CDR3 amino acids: CASSESQGRQTEAFF. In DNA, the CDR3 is TGTGCCAGCAGTGAATCACAGGGAAGGCAGACTGAAGCTTTCTTT.

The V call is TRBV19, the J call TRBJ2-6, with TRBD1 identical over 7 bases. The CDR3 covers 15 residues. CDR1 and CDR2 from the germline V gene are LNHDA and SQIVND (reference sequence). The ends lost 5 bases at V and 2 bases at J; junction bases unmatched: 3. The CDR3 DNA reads TGTGCCAGTAGTCCTGACAGGGCTGGGGCCAACGTCCTGACTTTC. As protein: CASSPDRAGANVLTF.

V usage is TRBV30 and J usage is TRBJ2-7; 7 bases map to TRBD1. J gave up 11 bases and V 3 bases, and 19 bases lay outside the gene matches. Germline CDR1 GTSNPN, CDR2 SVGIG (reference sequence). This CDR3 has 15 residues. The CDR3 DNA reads TGTGCCTGGAGCGAATTTTTAACCGGGACAGCAAGCGAGTACTTC. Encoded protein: CAWSEFLTGTASEYF.

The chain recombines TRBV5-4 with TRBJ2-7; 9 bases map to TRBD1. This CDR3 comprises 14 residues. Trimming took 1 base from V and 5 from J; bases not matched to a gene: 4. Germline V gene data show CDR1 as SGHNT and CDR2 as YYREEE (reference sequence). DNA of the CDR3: TGTGCCAGCAGCTTGCTCACAGGGGGCAACGAGCAGTACTTC. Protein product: CASSLLTGGNEQYF.

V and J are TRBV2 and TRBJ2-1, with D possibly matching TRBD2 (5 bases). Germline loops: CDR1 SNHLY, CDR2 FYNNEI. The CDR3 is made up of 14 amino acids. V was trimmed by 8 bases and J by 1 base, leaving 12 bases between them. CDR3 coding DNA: TGTGCCAGCGGAGGTAGCGCTTCCTACAATGAGCAGTTCTTC. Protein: CASGGSASYNEQFF.

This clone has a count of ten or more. The CDR3 DNA sequence: TGTGCCAGCTCACCCGGAGGCAGGGGTTATTCACACTCCTACGAGCAGTACTTC. The encoded protein is CASSPGGRGYSHSYEQYF. J is TRBJ2-7 and V is TRBV18; perhaps TRBD1 as D (6 bases). Germline loops: CDR1 KGHSH, CDR2 LQKENI. V was pared by 3 bases and J by 0 bases, with 21 bases between. The CDR3 is 18 residues long.

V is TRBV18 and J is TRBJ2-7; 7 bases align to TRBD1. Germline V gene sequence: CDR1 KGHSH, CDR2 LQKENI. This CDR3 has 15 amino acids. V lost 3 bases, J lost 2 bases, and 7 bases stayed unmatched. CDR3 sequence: CASSPGAGGTYEQYF. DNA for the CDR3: TGTGCCAGCTCACCTGGGGCAGGGGGAACCTACGAGCAGTACTTC.

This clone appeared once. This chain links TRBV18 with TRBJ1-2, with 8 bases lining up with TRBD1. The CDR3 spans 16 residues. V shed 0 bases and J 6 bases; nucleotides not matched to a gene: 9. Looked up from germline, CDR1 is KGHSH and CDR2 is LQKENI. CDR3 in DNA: TGTGCCAGCTCACCACCTTTGTCGCAGGGGGCGGATGGCTACACCTTC. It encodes CASSPPLSQGADGYTF. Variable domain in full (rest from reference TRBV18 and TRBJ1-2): NAGVMQNPRHLVRRRGQEARLRCSPMKGHSHVYWYRQLPEEGLKFMVYLQKENIIDESGMPKERFSAEFPKEGPSILRIQQVVRGDSAAYFCASSPPLSQGADGYTFGSGTRLTVV.

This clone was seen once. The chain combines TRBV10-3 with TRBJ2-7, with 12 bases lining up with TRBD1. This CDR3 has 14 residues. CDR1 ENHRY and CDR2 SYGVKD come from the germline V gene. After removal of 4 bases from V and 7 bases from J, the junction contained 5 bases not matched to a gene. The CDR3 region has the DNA TGTGCCATCAGTGCGGGACAGGGGGCGTCGGAGCAGTACTTC. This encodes CAISAGQGASEQYF.

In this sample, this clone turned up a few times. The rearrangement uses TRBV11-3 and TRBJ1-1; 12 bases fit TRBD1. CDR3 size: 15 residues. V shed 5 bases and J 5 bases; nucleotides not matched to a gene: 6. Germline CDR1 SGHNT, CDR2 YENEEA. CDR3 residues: CASSPGTGGETEAFF. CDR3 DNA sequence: TGTGCCAGCAGCCCGGGGACAGGGGGCGAGACTGAAGCTTTCTTT.

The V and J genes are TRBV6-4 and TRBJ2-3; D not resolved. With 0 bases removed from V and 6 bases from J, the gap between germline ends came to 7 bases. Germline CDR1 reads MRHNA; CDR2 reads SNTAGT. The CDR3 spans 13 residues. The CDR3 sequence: CASSDSIRDTQYF. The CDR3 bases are TGTGCCAGCAGTGACTCAATCAGGGATACGCAGTATTTT.

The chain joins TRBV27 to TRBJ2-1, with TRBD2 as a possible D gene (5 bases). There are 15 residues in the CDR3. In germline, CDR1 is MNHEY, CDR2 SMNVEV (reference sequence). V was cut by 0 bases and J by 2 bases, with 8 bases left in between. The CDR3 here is CASSLSRGPYNEQFF. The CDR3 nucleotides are TGTGCCAGCAGTTTATCCCGCGGGCCCTACAATGAGCAGTTCTTC.

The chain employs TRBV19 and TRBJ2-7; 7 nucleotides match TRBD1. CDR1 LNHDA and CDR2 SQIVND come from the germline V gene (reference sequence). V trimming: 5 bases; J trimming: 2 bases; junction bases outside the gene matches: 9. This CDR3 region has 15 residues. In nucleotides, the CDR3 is TGTGCCAGTAGTCCTCAGACAGGGATCACCTACGAGCAGTACTTC. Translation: CASSPQTGITYEQYF.

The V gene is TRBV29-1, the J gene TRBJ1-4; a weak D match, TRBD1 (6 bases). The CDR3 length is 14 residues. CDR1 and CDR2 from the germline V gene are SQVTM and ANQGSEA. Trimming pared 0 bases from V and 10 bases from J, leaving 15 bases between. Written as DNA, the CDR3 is TGCAGCGTTGAAGAACAGGGATATCACGGAAAACTGTTTTTT. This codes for CSVEEQGYHGKLFF.

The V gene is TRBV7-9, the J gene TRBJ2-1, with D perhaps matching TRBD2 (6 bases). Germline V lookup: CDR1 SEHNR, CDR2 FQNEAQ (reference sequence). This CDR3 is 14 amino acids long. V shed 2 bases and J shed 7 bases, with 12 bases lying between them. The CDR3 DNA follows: TGTGCCAGCAGCTTAATGCGGGATAGGAATGAGCAGTTCTTC. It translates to CASSLMRDRNEQFF.

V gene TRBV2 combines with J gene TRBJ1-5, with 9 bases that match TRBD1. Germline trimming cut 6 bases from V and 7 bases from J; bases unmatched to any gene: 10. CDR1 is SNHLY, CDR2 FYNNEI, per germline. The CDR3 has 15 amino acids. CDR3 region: CASRSGQGRGQPQHF. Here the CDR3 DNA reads TGTGCCAGCAGGTCGGGACAGGGCCGAGGCCAGCCCCAGCATTTT.

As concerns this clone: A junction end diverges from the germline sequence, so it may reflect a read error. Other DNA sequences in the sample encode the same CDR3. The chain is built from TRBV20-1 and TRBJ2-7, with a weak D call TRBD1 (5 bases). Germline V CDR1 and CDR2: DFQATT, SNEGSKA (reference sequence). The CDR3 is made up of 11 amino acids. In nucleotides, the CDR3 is TGCAGTGCCAGAGACAGCTACGAGCAGTACTTC. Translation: CSARDSYEQYF.

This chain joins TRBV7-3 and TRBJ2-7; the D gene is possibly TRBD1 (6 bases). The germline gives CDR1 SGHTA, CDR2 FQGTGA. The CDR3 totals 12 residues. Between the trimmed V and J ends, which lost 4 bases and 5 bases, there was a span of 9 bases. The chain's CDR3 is CASSSQGNEQYF. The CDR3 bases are TGTGCCAGCAGCTCACAGGGAAACGAGCAGTACTTC.

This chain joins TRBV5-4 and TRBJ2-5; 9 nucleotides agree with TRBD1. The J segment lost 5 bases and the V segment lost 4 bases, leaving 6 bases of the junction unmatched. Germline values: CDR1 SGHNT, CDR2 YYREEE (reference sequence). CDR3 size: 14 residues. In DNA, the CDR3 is TGTGCCAGCAGCGGGAGGACAGGGGACGAGACCCAGTACTTC. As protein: CASSGRTGDETQYF.